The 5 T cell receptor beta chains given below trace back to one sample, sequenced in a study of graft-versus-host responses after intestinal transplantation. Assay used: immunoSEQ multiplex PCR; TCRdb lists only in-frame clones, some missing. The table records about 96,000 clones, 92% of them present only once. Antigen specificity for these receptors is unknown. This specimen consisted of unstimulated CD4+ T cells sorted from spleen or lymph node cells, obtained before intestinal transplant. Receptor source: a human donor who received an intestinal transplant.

The CDR3 loop reads CASSVGNGAKRPYEQYF. The CDR3 bases are TGTGCCAGCAGCGTGGGTAACGGCGCGAAAAGACCCTACGAGCAGTACTTC. The genes are TRBV7-9 and TRBJ2-7; D gene ambiguous. Germline V gene lookup returns CDR1 SEHNR and CDR2 FQNEAQ (reference sequence). The CDR3 sequence is 17 residues long. V dropped 5 bases and J dropped 2 bases, with 22 bases sitting between them.

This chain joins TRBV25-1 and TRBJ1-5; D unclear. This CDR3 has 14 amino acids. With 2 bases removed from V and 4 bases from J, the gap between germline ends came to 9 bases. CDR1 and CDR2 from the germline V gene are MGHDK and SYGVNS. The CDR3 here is CASSERVGNQPQHF. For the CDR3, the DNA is TGTGCCAGCAGTGAAAGAGTAGGGAATCAGCCCCAGCATTTT. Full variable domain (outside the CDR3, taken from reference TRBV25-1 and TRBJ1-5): EADIYQTPRYLVIGTGKKITLECSQTMGHDKMYWYQQDPGMELHLIHYSYGVNSTEKGDLSSESTVSRIRTEHFPLTLESARPSHTSQYLCASSERVGNQPQHFGDGTRLSIL.

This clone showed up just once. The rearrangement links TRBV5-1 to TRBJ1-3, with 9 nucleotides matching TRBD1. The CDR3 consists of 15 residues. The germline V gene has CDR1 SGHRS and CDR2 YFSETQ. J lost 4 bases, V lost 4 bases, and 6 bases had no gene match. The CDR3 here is CASSPDRGAGNTIYF. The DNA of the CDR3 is TGCGCCAGCAGCCCGGACAGGGGTGCAGGAAACACCATATATTTT.

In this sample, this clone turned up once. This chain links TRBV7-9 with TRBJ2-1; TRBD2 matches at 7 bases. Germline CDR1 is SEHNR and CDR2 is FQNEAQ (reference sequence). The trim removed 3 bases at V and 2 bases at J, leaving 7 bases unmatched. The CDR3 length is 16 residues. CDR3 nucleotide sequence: TGTGCCAGCAGCTTTCTTCATCGGGGGGCCTACAATGAGCAGTTCTTC. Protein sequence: CASSFLHRGAYNEQFF.

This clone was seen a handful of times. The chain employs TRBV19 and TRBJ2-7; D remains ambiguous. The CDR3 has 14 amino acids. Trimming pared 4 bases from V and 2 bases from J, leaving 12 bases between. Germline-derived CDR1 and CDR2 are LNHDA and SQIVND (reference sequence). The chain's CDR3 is CASSRTVAPYEQYF. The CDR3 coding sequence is TGTGCCAGTAGTAGGACGGTGGCCCCCTACGAGCAGTACTTC.